This T cell receptor beta chain stems from a study of T cells in Graves' hyperthyroidism and ophthalmopathy. J was trimmed by 5 bases and V by 1 base; bases with no gene match: 7. The germline V gene encodes CDR1 MGHRA and CDR2 YSYEKL. The length of the CDR3 is 15 residues. TCR beta CDR3 regions were amplified from RNA. Using the HTBI primer set, a first-round RT-PCR was run on the TCR CDR3. A single record per CDR3 protein comes from TCRdb applying MiXCR to the multiplex PCR reads. This table has about 98,000 distinct CDR3 sequences, roughly 39% appearing once. The TCR comes from a woman aged 25 to 39 with Graves' hyperthyroidism. The chain employs TRBV4-1 and TRBJ2-5, with 7 bases identical to TRBD1. Sequenced: peripheral blood or thyroid tissue (not recorded which). This CDR3 reads CASSQGDRVRETQYF. For the CDR3, the DNA is TGCGCCAGCAGCCAAGGCGACAGGGTACGGGAGACCCAGTACTTC.